Presented here are 18 T cell receptor beta chains from one specimen sequenced in a study of shared clonotypes between healthy human individuals. TCRdb's table, derived via immunoSEQ multiplex PCR, lists solely in-frame clones and lacks some. The sample contains some 790,000 clones, approximately 77% of which appear only once. Sequencing was performed on memory CD4+ T cells sorted from blood. This sample's subset: CD45RA-negative fraction. Source of these receptors: a woman between 25 and 40 years old in good health.

CDR3 protein: CASRTDNSPLHF. The CDR3 nucleotides read TGTGCCAGCAGGACAGATAATTCACCCCTCCACTTT. V is TRBV2 and J is TRBJ1-6; maybe TRBD1 (5 bases). The germline V gene encodes CDR1 SNHLY and CDR2 FYNNEI. Trimming stripped 6 bases from V and 5 bases from J, with 5 bases between. This CDR3 is 12 amino acids long. Looking up the rest from reference TRBV2 and TRBJ1-6 gives the full variable domain: EPEVTQTPSHQVTQMGQEVILRCVPISNHLYFYWYRQILGQKVEFLVSFYNNEISEKSEIFDDQFSVERPDGSNFTLKIRSTKLEDSAMYFCASRTDNSPLHFGNGTRLTVT.

V is TRBV5-5 and J is TRBJ1-3; no firm D call. Germline CDR1 is SGHKS and CDR2 is YYEKEE (reference sequence). This CDR3 region has 16 residues. The germline V and J ends were trimmed by 3 bases and 4 bases, with 17 bases remaining between them. CDR3 sequence reads: CASSWNPTGFGNTIYF. The CDR3 nucleotides are TGTGCCAGCAGCTGGAATCCTACCGGATTCGGAAACACCATATATTTT.

A single count supports this clone. This rearrangement joins TRBV18 to TRBJ1-2; D is ambiguous. The V gene lost 0 bases and the J gene lost 7 bases, with 15 bases spanning the gap. Germline V gene sequence: CDR1 KGHSH, CDR2 LQKENI. CDR3 length: 15 amino acids. CDR3 in DNA: TGTGCCAGCTCACCACCGCCTGAACAACCGCGTGGCTACACCTTC. It codes for CASSPPPEQPRGYTF.

The rearrangement joins TRBV14 to TRBJ1-2; maybe TRBD1 (5 bases). The CDR3 has 13 residues. The V end lost 2 bases, the J end lost 4 bases, and 8 bases lay between the germline ends. CDR1 is SGHDN, CDR2 FVKESK, per germline. CDR3 loop: CASSQPGTYGYTF. The DNA of the CDR3 is TGTGCCAGCAGCCAACCGGGGACCTATGGCTACACCTTC.

This clone was picked up a small number of times. J is TRBJ1-2 and V is TRBV6-1, with 8 positions matching TRBD1. J lost 5 bases, V lost 4 bases, and 9 bases had no gene match. This CDR3 region has 15 residues. Looked up from germline, CDR1 is MNHNS and CDR2 is SASEGT. CDR3 bases: TGTGCCAGCAGTGTATTGAGACAGGGGTCTTATGGCTACACCTTC. It codes for CASSVLRQGSYGYTF.

CDR3 residues: CASSTSGGLGDKVLTREQYF. CDR3 nucleotide sequence: TGCGCCAGCAGCACCTCGGGGGGCCTGGGAGATAAGGTGTTAACGCGCGAGCAGTACTTC. This chain connects TRBV5-1 to TRBJ2-7; tentative D call: TRBD2 (7 bases). Trimming shortened V by 4 bases and J by 6 bases, and 35 bases separated the two germline ends. Germline V gene data show CDR1 as SGHRS and CDR2 as YFSETQ. The CDR3 is 20 amino acids. Full variable domain (missing parts from reference TRBV5-1 and TRBJ2-7): KAGVTQTPRYLIKTRGQQVTLSCSPISGHRSVSWYQQTPGQGLQFLFEYFSETQRNKGNFPGRFSGRQFSNSRSEMNVSTLELGDSALYLCASSTSGGLGDKVLTREQYFGPGTRLTVT.

This chain joins TRBV9 and TRBJ1-2, with 7 bases that match TRBD1. The CDR3 loop spans 17 amino acids. CDR1 and CDR2 from the germline V gene are SGDLS and YYNGEE. J lost 0 bases, V lost 2 bases, and 10 bases had no gene match. DNA for the CDR3: TGTGCCAGCAGCGTCCGGGACAGCTATTTTGCTAACTATGGCTACACCTTC. It specifies CASSVRDSYFANYGYTF.

The chain links TRBV27 to TRBJ2-7, with D possibly matching TRBD2 (5 bases). Germline lookup yields CDR1 MNHEY and CDR2 SMNVEV (reference sequence). CDR3 size: 16 residues. Trimming left V 6 bases short and J 0 bases short, with 18 bases between. CDR3 amino acids: CASRAGRGTGSYEQYF. DNA of the CDR3: TGTGCCAGCAGGGCGGGTAGAGGAACTGGCTCCTACGAGCAGTACTTC.

The chain joins TRBV19 to TRBJ1-4; a possible D gene is TRBD1 (5 bases). The CDR3 sequence is 15 residues long. V dropped 11 bases and J dropped 7 bases, with 23 bases sitting between them. The germline V gene has CDR1 LNHDA and CDR2 SQIVND (reference sequence). CDR3 residues: CASSGGGRSSEKLFF. CDR3 nucleotide sequence: TGTGCCTCCTCGGGCGGGGGACGGAGTAGTGAAAAACTGTTTTTT.

This clone came up a few times. V and J are TRBV28 and TRBJ2-7; 7 bases line up with TRBD2. The trim removed 3 bases at V and 8 bases at J, leaving 10 bases unmatched. The CDR3 extends over 14 amino acids. Germline V gives CDR1 MDHEN, CDR2 SYDVKM. CDR3 residues: CASSFQRDFSQQYF. CDR3 coding DNA: TGTGCCAGCAGTTTCCAGCGGGACTTCTCACAGCAGTACTTC.

V usage is TRBV6-5 and J usage is TRBJ2-7, with unresolved D. The V gene lost 5 bases and the J gene lost 5 bases, with 7 bases spanning the gap. The CDR3 sequence is 11 residues long. Germline V gives CDR1 MNHEY, CDR2 SVGAGI. In DNA form, the CDR3 reads TGTGCCAGCAGTGAATGGGACGAGCAGTACTTC. This codes for CASSEWDEQYF.

This rearrangement joins TRBV4-2 to TRBJ2-1; TRBD2 matches 9 bases. CDR1 is LGHNA, CDR2 YNFKEQ, per germline. CDR3 length: 17 amino acids. V dropped 4 bases and J dropped 8; count of bases not matched to a gene: 15. The CDR3 is CASSRGNGLAGIYEQFF. CDR3 DNA sequence: TGTGCCAGCAGCCGAGGGAACGGGCTAGCGGGAATCTATGAGCAGTTCTTC.

The genes are TRBV7-8 and TRBJ2-1; 8 nucleotides match TRBD2. The CDR3 runs to 17 residues. V dropped 0 bases and J dropped 2; count of bases not matched to a gene: 6. The germline CDR1 and CDR2 sequences are SGHVS and FQNEAQ. This CDR3 reads CASSLATGTRAYNEQFF. CDR3 nucleotides: TGTGCCAGCAGCTTAGCGACCGGGACTAGGGCCTACAATGAGCAGTTCTTC. Supplemented by reference TRBV7-8 and TRBJ2-1, the full variable domain reads GAGVSQSPRYKVAKRGQDVALRCDPISGHVSLFWYQQALGQGPEFLTYFQNEAQLDKSGLPSDRFFAERPEGSVSTLKIQRTQQEDSAVYLCASSLATGTRAYNEQFFGPGTRLTVL.

A note on this clone: A junction boundary mismatches the germline segment, possibly from a read error. The genes are TRBV30 and TRBJ1-2, with 7 bases matching TRBD1. CDR1 and CDR2 (germline): GTSNPN, SVGIG (reference sequence). The CDR3 sequence is 12 residues long. The CDR3 sequence: CAWTKEQGPIFF. The CDR3 nucleotides read TGTGCCTGGACGAAAGAACAGGGGCCGATCTTCTTC. Full variable domain (missing parts from reference TRBV30 and TRBJ1-2): SQTIHQWPATLVQPVGSPLSLECTVEGTSNPNLYWYRQAAGRGLQLLFYSVGIGQISSEVPQNLSASRPQDRQFILSSKKLLLSDSGFYLCAWTKEQGPIFFGSGTRLTVV.

The V gene is TRBV7-9, the J gene TRBJ2-7; 10 nucleotides agree with TRBD2. V was pared by 2 bases and J by 0 bases, with 10 bases of the junction left unmatched. The germline gives CDR1 SEHNR, CDR2 FQNEAQ (reference sequence). The CDR3 runs to 18 residues. This CDR3 is CASSLRSSGSPRSYEQYF. The CDR3, as DNA: TGTGCCAGCAGCTTACGATCTAGCGGGAGCCCACGCTCCTACGAGCAGTACTTC.

This clone was seen a handful of times. The chain combines TRBV6-6 with TRBJ1-2; D might be TRBD1 (6 bases). V lost 6 bases and J 0 bases, leaving 14 bases between the germline ends. Germline CDR1 reads MNHNY; CDR2 reads SVGAGI (reference sequence). This CDR3 contains 15 residues. The CDR3 DNA sequence: TGTGCCAGCAGCCCGAGGGGGAACTCTAACTATGGCTACACCTTC. Its translation: CASSPRGNSNYGYTF.

The table lists this clone with many counts. The V call is TRBV15, the J call TRBJ2-5; D may be TRBD1 (5 bases). The germline gives CDR1 LNHNV, CDR2 YYDKDF (reference sequence). The CDR3 is 13 residues long. V lost 4 bases and J 5 bases, leaving 11 bases between the germline ends. This CDR3 is CATSTRAGETQYF. The CDR3 DNA reads as TGTGCCACCAGCACCAGGGCAGGGGAGACCCAGTACTTC.

This chain uses TRBV6-1 with TRBJ2-3, with D perhaps TRBD2 (6 bases). The germline V gene encodes CDR1 MNHNS and CDR2 SASEGT. The CDR3 consists of 13 residues. With 11 bases removed from V and 1 base from J, the gap between germline ends came to 13 bases. CDR3: CASEGTGTDTQYF. CDR3 nucleotides: TGTGCCTCTGAGGGGACTGGCACAGATACGCAGTATTTT.